This T cell receptor (beta chain) was observed in a study of cytomegalovirus exposure and HLA in healthy donors. Looked up from germline, CDR1 is SGHRS and CDR2 is YFSETQ. This CDR3 has 14 residues. Findings of the study overall: It emerged from a later analysis that several of the most significant clusters appeared to be linked to common viral pathogens. Later genetic work tied a missense DCLRE1C variant to beta-chain V and J trimming. The sole available immune exposure information was CMV serostatus.

On this clone: The antigen remains undetermined.

Use of 60 Vbeta and 13 Jbeta primers characterized the PCR. Per the original methods: Approximately 73 million unique TCR beta chains, roughly 11 million shared, were counted in a later analysis. The data were produced by immunoSEQ multiplex PCR, yet TCRdb's version contains in-frame clones alone and is incomplete. For V, J and clone size, that table is used; D and trimming come from the DNA. This sample's table has about 210,000 clones. The V call is TRBV5-1, the J call TRBJ2-5; 8 bases fit TRBD1. The J call is doubtful: the DNA matches TRBJ2-7 better. The specimen sequenced was PBMCs. The receptor comes from a woman aged 30 to 39 in good health and CMV-seropositive. CDR3 nucleotides: TGCGCCAGCCGAGGACAGGGAATGAGCTACGAGCAGTACTTC. Encoded protein: CASRGQGMSYEQYF.